Detailed here is one T cell receptor beta chain. Its matching antigen is unknown. The CDR3 length is 13 residues. From germline, CDR1 is MNHNY and CDR2 SVGAGI (reference sequence). The ends were cut back, 6 bases at V and 10 bases at J, with 18 bases in the middle. The protocol was immunoSEQ multiplex PCR, while the TCRdb copy is restricted to in-frame clones and leaves out a portion. The sample records 130,000 to 150,000 clones, roughly nine tenths being singletons. This record comes from a study of T cell responses to AZD1222 COVID-19 vaccine. The analysis combined second doses at about 4 or about 12 weeks. Study-level results: Spike-specific TCR breadth and depth both grew after two AZD1222 doses.

This sequence joins TRBV6-6 and TRBJ2-5; D is undetermined. This receptor was identified in an adult who received the AZD1222 COVID-19 vaccine. The specimen was peripheral blood, collected 28 days after the second AZD1222 dose. The CDR3 region is CASSAVGPRLQYF. CDR3 nucleotide sequence: TGTGCCAGCAGCGCAGTCGGGCCCCGGCTCCAGTACTTC.